The T cell receptor beta chain under discussion was sequenced for a study of cytomegalovirus exposure and HLA in healthy donors (dated by TCRdb to the late 2010s). General notes on the study: According to an earlier analysis of a few hundred of the donors, about 179 million T cells yielded 117 million unique TCR beta sequences and about 280 Gb of sequence data. Roughly five DR-DQ haplotypes were handled as single units for association and clustering, since linkage in the cohort was strong. In addition to the first cohort of approximately 670 subjects, a separate validation cohort of about 120 different subjects was used. High-throughput TCR immunosequencing, statistical association of individual TCRs with disease status, and machine learning were combined to predict cytomegalovirus infection status. The aim of the study was to test whether cataloging public T cell receptors could identify signatures of past pathogen exposure. Rather than using new phenotypic data, the later analysis identified candidate immune exposures from TCR beta sequences and from how often those sequences occurred across donors. The study used immunosequencing to profile the T cell repertoires of approximately 630 subjects and linked those repertoires to cytomegalovirus serostatus. Alongside the repertoire data, information on donor age, sex, ethnicity and CMV serostatus was compiled. HLA typing covered class I and class II loci at four-digit resolution. An early release covering roughly 640 HLA-typed donors comprised 300 to 350 gigabases of sequencing data and 85 million to 100 million unique TCR sequences. The number of typed donors differed by locus: about 620-630 for A, B, C, DRB1 and DQB1; approximately 540 for DQA1; about 600 for DPA1; and roughly 450 for DPB1. Of the roughly 410 genotyped donors, approximately 80% were placed in the genetic ancestry cluster associated with self-reported Caucasian donors. Every repertoire in the discovery cohort had been generated on one and the same sequencing platform. Among some 410 genotyped donors of the cohort, an average of roughly 230,000 unique TCR beta nucleotide sequences was sequenced per donor, of which 15% to 20% were non-productive. In a later genetic analysis, genome-wide SNP genotypes for 398 of the 666 donors were used, and that subset was treated as a discovery cohort. An earlier analysis of 500 to 750 of the donors applied high-throughput TCR beta sequencing to assess whether each TCR beta V gene segment acted as functional or pseudogenic. A later analysis re-examined previously published TCR beta repertoires from more than 650 donors and added high-resolution HLA genotyping to investigate patterns of TCR occurrence. The research as a whole found: Some IMGT-functional V segments, including TRBV6-2 and TRBV6-3, could not be distinguished by the 87-base-pair reads and were therefore excluded. At a false discovery rate of 0.05, a later analysis linked some 18,000 TCR beta sequences to specific HLA alleles. V-gene and J-gene trimming of TCR beta chains was associated with a missense DCLRE1C variant in a later genetic analysis, and the association was replicated in an independent cohort. Because HLA typing was missing for some donors at each locus, association tests included only the typed subset. A later analysis found that HLA-associated TCR beta chains were more clonally expanded and had lower generation probabilities than equally common non-associated chains. According to a later analysis, TCR association rates differed among HLA loci, with DRB1 alleles showing the most associated TCRs and HLA-C alleles showing the fewest. Linkage disequilibrium might explain the correlated functional status among segregating V segments, but an unknown experimental factor could not be ruled out. The authors suggested that the approach could potentially be extended to other disease states and immunological phenotypes. When HLA alleles, especially DR and DQ, strongly co-occurred, TCR associations were difficult to assign to individual alleles. In this cohort, only TCR beta chains were sequenced, and detectable features were limited by the absence of alpha or paired-chain data. The only immune exposure information available for the cohort was CMV serostatus. Roughly uniform sequencing depth across donors was assumed in presence/absence analyses, although this assumption may not hold. A later analysis found that most CMV-associated TCR beta chains appeared HLA-restricted, with HLA associations seemingly driven largely by CMV exposure. Because counts were too low, approximately 15 rarely observed V segments, including chromosome 9 orphons, were excluded from the earlier analysis of around 640 of the donors. The study listed 150 to 200 TCR beta chains as associated with cytomegalovirus. In an earlier analysis of 587 of the donors, most TCR beta V segments appeared in productive rearrangements about 87% or about 30% of the time, broadly matching IMGT annotations. The classifier was reported to diagnose cytomegalovirus status with high specificity and sensitivity in both the original cohort and the validation cohort. Most TCR sequences were observed very rarely across donors, whereas some public TCRs were present in many individuals. The sequencing pipeline was judged likely to have produced a cluster of highly shared sequence variants as a technical artifact. A later genetic analysis reported fewer N-insertions in productive TCRs among donors in an Asian-associated ancestry cluster than the roughly 700-donor mean. In a later analysis, several top co-occurrence clusters were reported to appear linked to parvovirus B19, influenza, CMV and Epstein-Barr virus. Three of the identified cytomegalovirus-associated TCR beta chains were confirmed in vitro to be specific for cytomegalovirus antigens. A further reported finding was that TCR beta sequences accurately predicted the HLA-A and HLA-B alleles for most subjects in the first cohort.

Reading the germline V gene (reference sequence) gives CDR1 GTSNPN and CDR2 SVGIG. Spanning cysteine to phenylalanine, the CDR3 consists of 17 amino acids. The sequence is cut down to CDR3 DNA, 51 bases in frame from base 1. V is pared back by 0 bases and J by 4 bases, with 19 bases lying between the germline termini. The cohort comprised some 700 healthy bone marrow donors. At the time of sampling, all cohort members were nominally healthy, though unrecorded immune exposures were likely present. The donor was CMV seronegative and belonged to the group of 352 seronegative cohort members. A peripheral blood sample was provided by each donor, and peripheral blood mononuclear cells were used for TCR beta sequencing. Genomic DNA was extracted from the blood cell samples with the Qiagen DNeasy Blood Extraction Kit. Turning to this clone: This clone's antigen is unknown. No much larger clone is present one base from it, and per-base qualities are unavailable.

Libraries were prepared through the immunoSEQ multiplex PCR assay. For the multiplex PCR, a mixture combining 60 forward primers for TCR Vbeta segments and 13 reverse primers for TCR Jbeta segments was used. The CDR3 region of rearranged TCR beta genes was amplified from genomic DNA with a multiplex PCR assay. The Illumina HiSeq System was used to sequence the amplified TCR beta libraries as 87-base-pair reads. Per the source publication's procedure: In a later analysis, some 80 million unique TCR beta chains were counted across the approximately 670 repertoires, and roughly 11 million of these chains were shared by at least two donors. Raw reads were error-corrected and collapsed into unique sequences by a nearest-neighbor algorithm in which closely related sequences were merged to remove PCR and sequencing errors. V, D and J gene segments were assigned by aligning CDR3 sequences to IMGT reference sequences. Each retained sequence needed at least a six-nucleotide match to both a V gene segment and a J gene segment. Rearrangements were called productive when the CDR3 lacked stop codons and stayed in frame with V and J; all others were non-productive. CDR3 was defined according to IMGT convention as the region running from the second conserved V-encoded cysteine to the conserved J-encoded phenylalanine. The earlier analysis of about 500 of the donors excluded sequences that lacked an unambiguous match to a single V gene segment. In an earlier analysis of several hundred of the donors, V segments were called functional above 56.7% productive rearrangements and were called segregating when the between-donor standard deviation exceeded 5%. A statistical classification framework was built to diagnose cytomegalovirus status from the catalog of TCR beta chain sequences. A later analysis assigned V and J genes by comparing TCR nucleotide sequences with IMGT/GENE-DB human TR gene sequences. A later analysis assigned CDR3 sequences and most-parsimonious VDJ recombination scenarios with the TCRdist pipeline. In a later analysis, every TCR beta chain was defined by the combination of its CDR3 amino acid sequence and its V-gene family, and reads without a unique V-gene family were dropped. A later analysis removed 592 highly shared, low-generation-probability nucleotide sequences to deal with suspected cross-contamination and a sequencing artifact. For each public chain, a later analysis derived a clonal expansion index from normalized ranks of inferred template counts within each repertoire. A later analysis computed generation probabilities with a VDJ recombination model fitted to out-of-frame rearrangements, and checked the results against IGoR. In a later analysis, TCR-TCR, TCR-HLA and TCR-CMV co-occurrence was scored with hypergeometric tests, and a repertoire-size bias correction was applied to TCR pairs. A later analysis estimated false discovery rates by permuting HLA or CMV assignments 20 times. In a later analysis, co-occurring TCRs were grouped using DBSCAN, with TCRdist sequence similarity added in when clustering inside HLA-allele-positive subsets. For co-occurrence clustering, repertoires with fewer than 30,000 or more than 120,000 public chains were excluded, along with five or six repertoires with anomalous nucleotide sharing. As stored in TCRdb, this immuneACCESS dataset retains in-frame rearrangements with V and J assigned. A fraction of the clones does not appear; measured against another copy, unresolved V genes explain less than half of the discrepancy, and the remainder lacks a known reason. V, J and clone size are those of that table, while D and trimming were read from the DNA. This sample gives more than 140,000 clones in total; roughly 77% of them show up just once. The ten largest clones add up to 2.5% to 4% of the sample.

The material sequenced was PBMCs. This chain joins TRBV30 to TRBJ2-1; a tentative D call is TRBD2 (5 bases match). The sequence was obtained from a man aged 35 to 55 in good health and CMV-seronegative. DNA sequence: TGTGCCTGGAGTGTAAAGAGGGAACGGGCGCATTACAATGAGCAGTTCTTC. This encodes CAWSVKRERAHYNEQFF.